Listed below are T cell receptor beta chains from one sample, sequenced in a study of T cell responses to AZD1222 COVID-19 vaccine. Method: immunoSEQ multiplex PCR; TCRdb's copy keeps in-frame clones and lacks some. The top ten hold under 2% of the sample, which has about 100,000 clones, 88% seen once. Here the sequenced sample was peripheral blood, taken on day 0 of AZD1222 vaccination. Receptors originate from an adult in good health. The CDR3 runs from the conserved cysteine through the conserved F or W. The order of the fields is J gene, D gene, CDR3 length, clone size, V gene, CDR3 protein, CDR3 DNA. D genes are given only for firm matches. Expanded clones get a size class; other rows say once, few or many, or leave the size out.

TRBJ2-5	TRBD1	17	once	TRBV4-3	CASSPTRDRRPQETQYF	TGCGCCAGCAGCCCAACCCGGGACAGGCGGCCCCAAGAGACCCAGTACTTC
TRBJ2-3	TRBD2	17	.	TRBV6-2/TRBV6-3	CASSYSIAGLADNTQYF	TGTGCCAGCAGTTACTCGATAGCGGGACTAGCGGATAATACGCAGTATTTT
TRBJ1-2	.	13	.	TRBV29-1	CSVGTDGNYGYTF	TGCAGCGTGGGAACGGACGGGAACTATGGCTACACCTTC
TRBJ2-1	.	17	.	TRBV4-3	CASSQDFGTHLNNEQFF	TGCGCCAGCAGCCAAGATTTCGGGACCCACTTGAACAATGAGCAGTTCTTC
TRBJ1-1	.	13	.	TRBV2	CASGGNRDTEAFF	TGTGCCAGCGGGGGAAACAGGGACACTGAAGCTTTCTTT
TRBJ1-1	.	17	.	TRBV4-1	CASSRNKETATTPEAFF	TGCGCCAGCAGCCGCAATAAAGAAACTGCGACCACACCTGAAGCTTTCTTT
TRBJ2-5	.	17	.	TRBV29-1	CSVALLLRRRYQETQYF	TGCAGCGTTGCTCTATTGCTGAGGAGACGGTACCAAGAGACCCAGTACTTC
TRBJ2-2	.	15	.	TRBV9	CASSETYSVTGELFF	TGTGCCAGCAGCGAAACATATTCTGTCACCGGGGAGCTGTTTTTT
TRBJ1-5	.	13	.	TRBV7-2	CASSQQRGQPQHF	TGTGCCAGCAGCCAGCAAAGGGGACAGCCCCAGCATTTT
TRBJ2-3	.	14	.	TRBV11-3	CASSSAFDGDTQYF	TGTGCCAGCAGCTCCGCCTTCGACGGGGATACGCAGTATTTT
TRBJ1-1	.	14	.	TRBV6-1	CASSENIGYTEAFF	TGTGCCAGCAGTGAAAATATAGGGTACACTGAAGCTTTCTTT
TRBJ2-7	.	16	few	TRBV4-2	CASSQGVDGGGYEQYF	TGTGCCAGCAGCCAAGGAGTGGATGGGGGCGGCTACGAGCAGTACTTC
TRBJ2-1	TRBD2	16	.	TRBV7-2	CASSLGTSGSYNEQFF	TGTGCCAGCAGCTTAGGGACTAGCGGGAGTTACAATGAGCAGTTCTTC
TRBJ1-1	.	13	few	TRBV12-3/TRBV12-4	CASSLREGTEAFF	TGTGCCAGCAGTCTCAGGGAGGGCACTGAAGCTTTCTTT
TRBJ2-6	.	14	.	TRBV7-9	CANFEGSGANVLTF	TGTGCCAACTTTGAGGGCTCTGGGGCCAACGTCCTGACTTTC
TRBJ1-3	.	13	.	TRBV3-1/TRBV3-2	CASSQGSGNTIYF	TGTGCCAGCAGCCAAGGTTCTGGAAACACCATATATTTT
TRBJ1-3	.	15	few	TRBV21-1	CASSNRDSSGNTIYF	TGTGCCAGCAGCAACCGGGACAGCTCTGGAAACACCATATATTTT
TRBJ1-5	.	15	.	TRBV4-3	CASSQEYKGPRPQHF	TGCGCCAGCAGCCAAGAATATAAGGGCCCACGGCCCCAGCATTTT
TRBJ1-2	TRBD1	12	.	TRBV19	CASATGGGGYTF	TGTGCCAGCGCAACAGGGGGCGGAGGCTACACCTTC
TRBJ1-6	.	12	.	TRBV6-2/TRBV6-3	CASSSYNSPLHF	TGTGCCAGCAGTTCCTACAATTCACCCCTCCACTTT
TRBJ1-3	TRBD1	18	once	TRBV11-3	CASSFLRTGRSDGNTIYF	TGTGCCAGCAGCTTTTTGAGGACAGGGCGGTCAGATGGAAACACCATATATTTT
TRBJ1-4	.	14	.	TRBV5-8	CASSLGQANEKLFF	TGTGCCAGCAGCTTGGGTCAGGCTAATGAAAAACTGTTTTTT
TRBJ2-3	.	14	.	TRBV15	CATSRSLPEDTQYF	TGTGCCACCAGCAGATCCCTCCCTGAAGATACGCAGTATTTT
TRBJ2-5	.	15	.	TRBV5-4	CASSLGQQPQETQYF	TGTGCCAGCAGCTTGGGTCAGCAACCCCAAGAGACCCAGTACTTC
TRBJ1-1	TRBD1	15	.	TRBV7-9	CASSLGWGTVLEAFF	TGTGCCAGCAGCTTAGGGTGGGGGACAGTGCTTGAAGCTTTCTTT
TRBJ1-5	.	11	.	TRBV28	CASSFGQPQHF	TGTGCCAGCAGTTTCGGACAGCCCCAGCATTTT
TRBJ1-2	.	12	.	TRBV7-9	CASSSGRGGYTF	TGTGCCAGCAGCTCTGGACGCGGCGGCTACACCTTC
TRBJ2-1	TRBD2	16	.	TRBV5-1	CASRQILAGAHNEQFF	TGCGCCAGCCGACAAATACTAGCGGGAGCCCACAATGAGCAGTTCTTC
TRBJ2-7	TRBD2	14	.	TRBV11-2	CASSLLRGYYEQYF	TGTGCCAGCAGCTTATTGCGGGGGTACTACGAGCAGTACTTC
TRBJ1-5	.	18	.	TRBV24-1	CATSSGTGRINSNQPQHF	TGTGCCACCAGTTCCGGGACGGGCCGTATAAATAGCAATCAGCCCCAGCATTTT
TRBJ2-1	TRBD2	15	.	TRBV4-3	CASSQGSGSYNEQFF	TGCGCCAGCAGCCAAGGTAGCGGGAGCTACAATGAGCAGTTCTTC
TRBJ2-1	TRBD2	16	few	TRBV4-3	CASSQSSGGPGDEQFF	TGCGCCAGCAGCCAATCTAGCGGAGGACCCGGGGATGAGCAGTTCTTC
TRBJ2-5	.	13	.	TRBV2	CASSPVTGETQYF	TGTGCCAGCAGTCCGGTAACCGGGGAGACCCAGTACTTC
TRBJ1-2	.	12	.	TRBV28	CASSFRNYGYTF	TGTGCCAGCAGTTTCAGAAACTATGGCTACACCTTC
TRBJ1-5	.	15	.	TRBV3-1/TRBV3-2	CASSQGVVGGQPQHF	TGTGCCAGCAGCCAAGGGGTTGTGGGGGGTCAGCCCCAGCATTTT
TRBJ2-4	.	16	.	TRBV15	CATSGRTTLAKNIQYF	TGTGCCACCAGCGGGCGGACAACTCTAGCCAAAAACATTCAGTACTTC
TRBJ2-7	.	15	.	TRBV4-1	CASSQIEGSSYEQYF	TGCGCCAGCAGCCAAATAGAAGGGAGCTCCTACGAGCAGTACTTC
TRBJ1-2	.	13	once	TRBV28	CASSFISEDGYTF	TGTGCCAGCAGTTTTATCTCGGAGGATGGCTACACCTTC
TRBJ1-2	.	11	.	TRBV7-9	CASSLNYGYTF	TGTGCCAGCAGCTTAAACTATGGCTACACCTTC
TRBJ2-5	.	13	once	TRBV2	CASSRDSGETQYF	TGTGCCAGCAGCCGGGACTCCGGTGAGACCCAGTACTTC
TRBJ1-6	TRBD1	14	.	TRBV4-3	CASRGQGTNSPLHF	TGCGCCAGCCGGGGACAGGGCACTAATTCACCCCTCCACTTT
TRBJ2-7	.	14	.	TRBV4-1	CASSQLASTYEQYF	TGCGCCAGCAGCCAATTAGCCAGTACCTACGAGCAGTACTTC
TRBJ1-5	TRBD1	12	.	TRBV28	CASNRDSQPQHF	TGTGCCAGCAATCGGGACAGTCAGCCCCAGCATTTT
TRBJ1-1	.	14	.	TRBV19	CASSRGGPNTEAFF	TGTGCCAGTAGCCGCGGGGGCCCCAACACTGAAGCTTTCTTT
TRBJ1-3	.	12	.	TRBV5-6	CASSLGGNTIYF	TGTGCCAGCAGCTTGGGAGGAAACACCATATATTTT
TRBJ2-2	.	15	.	TRBV19	CASSIAQGFTGELFF	TGTGCCAGTAGTATTGCACAGGGATTCACCGGGGAGCTGTTTTTT
TRBJ1-1	.	14	.	TRBV5-1	CASSLATSAAEAFF	TGCGCCAGCAGCTTGGCTACCTCTGCGGCTGAAGCTTTCTTT
TRBJ2-7	TRBD2	15	.	TRBV9	CASSPRGGSPYEQYF	TGTGCCAGCAGCCCTCGGGGCGGGAGCCCCTACGAGCAGTACTTC
TRBJ2-1	.	15	.	TRBV9	CASSLEGSSYNEQFF	TGTGCCAGCAGCCTGGAGGGGTCCTCCTACAATGAGCAGTTCTTC
TRBJ1-5	.	16	.	TRBV21-1	CASSNQGDSPNQPQHF	TGTGCCAGCAGCAACCAGGGGGACAGCCCCAATCAGCCCCAGCATTTT
TRBJ2-7	TRBD2	16	.	TRBV4-3	CASSHDLTSGSGEQYF	TGCGCCAGCAGCCATGACCTGACTAGCGGGAGTGGCGAGCAGTACTTC
TRBJ1-1	TRBD1	16	.	TRBV3-1/TRBV3-2	CASSQAWDSENTEAFF	TGTGCCAGCAGCCAAGCCTGGGACAGTGAGAACACTGAAGCTTTCTTT
TRBJ1-2	.	10	.	TRBV20-1	CSAPDAGYTF	TGCAGTGCCCCGGACGCGGGCTACACCTTC
TRBJ2-3	.	14	.	TRBV28	CASSFIRRPDTQYF	TGTGCCAGCAGTTTTATTCGGAGACCAGATACGCAGTATTTT
TRBJ1-2	TRBD1	17	.	TRBV10-3	CAISESVPGQGGAGYTF	TGTGCCATCAGTGAGTCCGTCCCGGGACAGGGAGGGGCTGGCTACACCTTC
TRBJ1-6	TRBD1	15	.	TRBV7-2	CASSFSGQYNSPLHF	TGTGCCAGCAGCTTTTCGGGACAGTATAATTCACCCCTCCACTTT
TRBJ1-5	.	15	.	TRBV28	CASRPPSPYNQPQHF	TGTGCCAGCAGACCACCATCCCCCTACAATCAGCCCCAGCATTTT
TRBJ1-4	.	16	.	TRBV4-3	CASSHGTGSAQEKLFF	TGCGCCAGCAGCCACGGAACAGGTTCCGCCCAGGAAAAACTGTTTTTT
TRBJ2-4	TRBD2	15	few	TRBV2	CASSDPGGGENIQYF	TGTGCCAGCAGTGACCCGGGGGGAGGAGAAAACATTCAGTACTTC
TRBJ2-3	.	20	.	TRBV23-1	CASSQCEKGGERDRADTQYF	TGCGCCAGCAGTCAATGTGAGAAGGGGGGGGAGCGGGACCGTGCTGATACGCAGTATTTT